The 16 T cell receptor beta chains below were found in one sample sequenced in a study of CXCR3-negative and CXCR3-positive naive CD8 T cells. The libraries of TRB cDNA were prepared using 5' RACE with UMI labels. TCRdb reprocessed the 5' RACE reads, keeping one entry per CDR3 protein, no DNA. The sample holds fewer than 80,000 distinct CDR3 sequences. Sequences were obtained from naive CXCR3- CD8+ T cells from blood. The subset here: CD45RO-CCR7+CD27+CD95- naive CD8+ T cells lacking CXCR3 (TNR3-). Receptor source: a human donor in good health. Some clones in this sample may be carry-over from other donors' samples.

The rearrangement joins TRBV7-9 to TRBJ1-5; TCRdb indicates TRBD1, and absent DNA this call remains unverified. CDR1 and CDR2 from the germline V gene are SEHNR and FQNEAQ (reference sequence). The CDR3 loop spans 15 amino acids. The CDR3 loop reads CASSASGTNNQPQHF.

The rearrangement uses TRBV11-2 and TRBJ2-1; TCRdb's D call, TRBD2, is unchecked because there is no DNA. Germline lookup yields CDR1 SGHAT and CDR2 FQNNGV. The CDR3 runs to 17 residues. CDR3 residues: CASSLGLAGVIYNEQFF.

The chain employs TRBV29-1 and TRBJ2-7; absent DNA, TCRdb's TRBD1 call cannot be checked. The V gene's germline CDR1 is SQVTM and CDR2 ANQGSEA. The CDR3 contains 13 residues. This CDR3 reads CSVEATTGYEQYF.

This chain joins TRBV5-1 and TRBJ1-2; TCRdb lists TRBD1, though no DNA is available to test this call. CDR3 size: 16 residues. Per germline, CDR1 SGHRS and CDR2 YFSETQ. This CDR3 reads CASSLEAQGIDYGYTF. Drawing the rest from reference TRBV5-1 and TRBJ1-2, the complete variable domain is KAGVTQTPRYLIKTRGQQVTLSCSPISGHRSVSWYQQTPGQGLQFLFEYFSETQRNKGNFPGRFSGRQFSNSRSEMNVSTLELGDSALYLCASSLEAQGIDYGYTFGSGTRLTVV.

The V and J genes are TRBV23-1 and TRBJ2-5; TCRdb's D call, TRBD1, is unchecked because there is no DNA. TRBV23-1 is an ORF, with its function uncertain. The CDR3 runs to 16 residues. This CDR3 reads CASSPRRGPYQETQYF.

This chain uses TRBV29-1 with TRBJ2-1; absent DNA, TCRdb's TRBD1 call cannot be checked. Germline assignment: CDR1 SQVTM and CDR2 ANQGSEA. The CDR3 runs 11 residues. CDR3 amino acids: CRQGTDNEQFF.

The CDR3 here is CSARSTGRISYNEQFF. The chain uses TRBV20-1 and TRBJ2-1; TCRdb calls TRBD1, which cannot be checked without DNA. From germline, CDR1 is DFQATT and CDR2 SNEGSKA (reference sequence). CDR3 length equals 16 residues.

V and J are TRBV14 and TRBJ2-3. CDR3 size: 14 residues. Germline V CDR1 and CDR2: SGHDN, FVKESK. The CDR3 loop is CASSRRGPTDTQYF.

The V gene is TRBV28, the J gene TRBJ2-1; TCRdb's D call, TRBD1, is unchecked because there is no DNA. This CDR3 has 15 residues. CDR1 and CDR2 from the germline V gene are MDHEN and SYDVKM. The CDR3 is CASTQRPGQHNEQFF.

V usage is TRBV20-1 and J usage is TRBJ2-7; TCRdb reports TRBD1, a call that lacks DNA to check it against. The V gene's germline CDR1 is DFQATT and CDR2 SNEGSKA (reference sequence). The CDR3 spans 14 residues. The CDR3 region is CSARGLGDTYEQYF.

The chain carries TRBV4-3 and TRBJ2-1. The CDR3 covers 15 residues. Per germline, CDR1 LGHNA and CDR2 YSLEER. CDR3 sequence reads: CASSQDSSSYNEQFF.

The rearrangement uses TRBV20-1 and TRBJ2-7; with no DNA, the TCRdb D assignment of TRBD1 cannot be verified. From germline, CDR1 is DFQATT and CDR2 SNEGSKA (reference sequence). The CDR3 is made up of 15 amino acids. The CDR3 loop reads CSAREEQGAPYEQYF.

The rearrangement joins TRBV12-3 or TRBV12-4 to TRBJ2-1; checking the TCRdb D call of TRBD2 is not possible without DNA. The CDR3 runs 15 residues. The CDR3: CASTGLAGPYNEQFF.

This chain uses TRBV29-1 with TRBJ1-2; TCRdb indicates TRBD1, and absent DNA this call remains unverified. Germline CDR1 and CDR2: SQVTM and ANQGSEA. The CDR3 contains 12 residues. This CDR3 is CSVPGIGYGYTF.

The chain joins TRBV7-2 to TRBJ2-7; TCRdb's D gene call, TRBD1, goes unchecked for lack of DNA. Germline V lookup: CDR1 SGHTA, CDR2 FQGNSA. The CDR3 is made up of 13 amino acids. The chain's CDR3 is CASSPGAPYEQYF. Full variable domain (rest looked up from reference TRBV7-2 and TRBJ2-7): GAGVSQSPSNKVTEKGKDVELRCDPISGHTALYWYRQSLGQGLEFLIYFQGNSAPDKSGLPSDRFSAERTGGSVSTLTIQRTQQEDSAVYLCASSPGAPYEQYFGPGTRLTVT.

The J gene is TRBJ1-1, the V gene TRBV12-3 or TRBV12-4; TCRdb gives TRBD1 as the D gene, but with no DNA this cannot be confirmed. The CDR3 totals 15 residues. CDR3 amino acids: CASSRSSGVNTEAFF.